This entry describes one TCR beta chain. Its antigen remains unidentified. The PCR contained 60 Vbeta and 13 Jbeta primers. Assay used: immunoSEQ multiplex PCR; TCRdb lists only in-frame clones, some missing. The table includes 150,000 to 200,000 clones, 80% to 85% detected once. This sample stems from a study of cytomegalovirus exposure and HLA in healthy donors. Overall study results and limits: Rarity held for most TCR sequences, but there were some public TCRs that occurred in many donors.

CDR3 length: 14 residues. CDR1 and CDR2 from the germline V gene are SGHRS and YFSETQ. V lost 5 bases and J lost 3, with 14 bases in between. This sequence joins TRBV5-1 and TRBJ1-1; maybe TRBD1 (5 bases). The sequence was collected from a woman in her forties in good health and CMV-seronegative. Input material: PBMCs. The CDR3 coding sequence is TGCGCCAGCAGACGTCGCCAGGGTGACACTGAAGCTTTCTTT. Translated: CASRRRQGDTEAFF.